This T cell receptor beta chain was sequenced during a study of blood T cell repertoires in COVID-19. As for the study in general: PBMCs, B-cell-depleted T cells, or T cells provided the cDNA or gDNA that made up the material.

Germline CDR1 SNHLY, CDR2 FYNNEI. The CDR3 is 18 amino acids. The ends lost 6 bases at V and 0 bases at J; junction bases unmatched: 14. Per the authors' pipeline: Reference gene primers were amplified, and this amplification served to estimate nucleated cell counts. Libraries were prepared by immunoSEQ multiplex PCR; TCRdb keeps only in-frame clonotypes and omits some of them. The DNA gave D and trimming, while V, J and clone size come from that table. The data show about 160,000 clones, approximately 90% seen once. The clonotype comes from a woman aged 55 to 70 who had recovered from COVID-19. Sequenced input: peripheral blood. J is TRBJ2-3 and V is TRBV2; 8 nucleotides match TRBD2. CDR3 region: CASSPSNRLASSTDTQYF. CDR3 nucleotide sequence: TGTGCCAGCAGCCCTTCAAATAGACTAGCGAGTAGCACAGATACGCAGTATTTT. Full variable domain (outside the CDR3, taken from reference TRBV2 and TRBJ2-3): EPEVTQTPSHQVTQMGQEVILRCVPISNHLYFYWYRQILGQKVEFLVSFYNNEISEKSEIFDDQFSVERPDGSNFTLKIRSTKLEDSAMYFCASSPSNRLASSTDTQYFGPGTRLTVL.